This is a list of T cell receptor beta chains from one sample in a study of shared clonotypes between healthy human individuals. Clones were read by immunoSEQ multiplex PCR, and TCRdb kept only the in-frame ones, dropping some. Of 1,500,000 or so clones in the sample, about 96% were seen once. The sample taken for sequencing was naive CD4+ T cells sorted from blood. The receptor source for this set is a man under 40 in good health. The conserved cysteine and the conserved F or W are not part of the CDR3 here. The size entry is marked missing in some rows and otherwise reads once, few, many or a size class.

AISDGLAGYNEQF	TRBV10-3	-	TRBJ2-1
ASSTGAGLTDTQY	TRBV19	-	TRBJ2-3
ASSLGPNGANVLT	TRBV5-1	-	TRBJ2-6
ASSTLGRAGGYSYNEQF	TRBV11-2	-	TRBJ2-1
ASSPGQGSYEQY	TRBV5-1	-	TRBJ2-7
ASRYRPSSYNEQF	TRBV19	-	TRBJ2-1
ASSLVLRTGLREKLF	TRBV7-9	-	TRBJ1-4
ASTLTGFSYEQY	TRBV28	-	TRBJ2-7
ASMGQGAVETQY	TRBV28	-	TRBJ2-5
ASSFRTGVYEQY	TRBV5-5	-	TRBJ2-7
ASSPGGGANTEAF	TRBV5-4	-	TRBJ1-1
ASSYFPTGYTGELF	TRBV6-5	-	TRBJ2-2
ASFNRLETQY	TRBV2	-	TRBJ2-5
ASREGLWGYT	TRBV10-2	-	TRBJ1-2
ASNLREDRGLEKLF	TRBV2	-	TRBJ1-4
SAIGRGAV	TRBV20-1	-	TRBJ2-1
ASSQVRPGGLGVLTEAF	TRBV4-1	-	TRBJ1-1
ASSFRLAGGPGNEQF	TRBV5-4	-	TRBJ2-1
ASSLRAGLNTGELF	TRBV5-1	-	TRBJ2-2
ASSLLGIQY	TRBV11-2	-	TRBJ2-4
AWSRGRNTEAF	TRBV30	-	TRBJ1-1
ASSVGDRAQPQH	TRBV9	-	TRBJ1-5
ASNARDRLQETQY	TRBV6-1	-	TRBJ2-5
ASSEVRNMNTEAF	TRBV6-1	-	TRBJ1-1
ASSLWDSHANTGELF	TRBV5-1	-	TRBJ2-2
ASSHGVAGGPETQY	TRBV4-1	-	TRBJ2-5
SASSNYEQY	TRBV20-1	-	TRBJ2-7
ASSSQGGTEAF	TRBV14	once	TRBJ1-1
ASSSLTDTQY	TRBV5-1	-	TRBJ2-3
ASSYSQGSHDYT	TRBV6-5	-	TRBJ1-2
ASSKARSGTEAEKLF	TRBV7-8	-	TRBJ1-4
ASSKKLAGDIGELF	TRBV5-1	-	TRBJ2-2
AWSGLAGAGELF	TRBV30	-	TRBJ2-2
ASSSGLAEYEQY	TRBV5-1	-	TRBJ2-7
ASSLVAPGQGAPFTYT	TRBV7-4	-	TRBJ1-2
ASSPPPTITYEQY	TRBV18	-	TRBJ2-7
ATSRDFGTGDQETQY	TRBV15	once	TRBJ2-5
ASSLLDGTAGNTIY	TRBV7-9	-	TRBJ1-3
ASSLVGRQGKETQY	TRBV5-6	-	TRBJ2-5
ASSLGPKETQY	TRBV5-1	-	TRBJ2-5
ASSGDYSYYEQY	TRBV7-2	-	TRBJ2-7
ASSSLPLAQRSYEQY	TRBV7-9	-	TRBJ2-7
ASSLYGRGSSYEQY	TRBV11-2	once	TRBJ2-7
ASSQGTSGLETQY	TRBV4-3	-	TRBJ2-5
ASSVTPREGGDTQY	TRBV9	-	TRBJ2-3